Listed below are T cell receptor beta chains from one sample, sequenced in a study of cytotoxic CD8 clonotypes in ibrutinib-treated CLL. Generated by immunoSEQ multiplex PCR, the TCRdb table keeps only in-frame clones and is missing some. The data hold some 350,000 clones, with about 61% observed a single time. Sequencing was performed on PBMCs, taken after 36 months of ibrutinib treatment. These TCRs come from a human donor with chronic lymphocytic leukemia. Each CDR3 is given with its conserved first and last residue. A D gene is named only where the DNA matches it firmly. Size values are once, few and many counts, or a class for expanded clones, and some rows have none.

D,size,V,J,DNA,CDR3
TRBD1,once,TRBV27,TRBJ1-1,TGTGCCAGCAGTCCCCAGGGACAGGGGAACACTGAAGCTTTCTTT,CASSPQGQGNTEAFF
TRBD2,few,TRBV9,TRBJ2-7,TGTGCCAGCAGTACTAGCGGCAACTCCTACGAGCAGTACTTC,CASSTSGNSYEQYF
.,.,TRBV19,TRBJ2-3,TGTGCCAGTAGTATCTCAGGGGATACGCAGTATTTT,CASSISGDTQYF
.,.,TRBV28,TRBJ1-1,TGTGCCAGCAGTTCAGGGTTGAACACTGAAGCTTTCTTT,CASSSGLNTEAFF
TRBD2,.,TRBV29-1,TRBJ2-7,TGCAGCGTCGGATCTCCCGGGACTAGCGGGAGCGAGCAGTACTTC,CSVGSPGTSGSEQYF
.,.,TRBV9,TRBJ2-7,TGTGCCAGCAGCCCAGGAGGCGGTAGCTTGTACGAGCAGTACTTC,CASSPGGGSLYEQYF
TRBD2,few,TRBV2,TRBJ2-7,TGTGCCAGCAGACATAATGGACTAGCGGGAAGCCTATACTACGAGCAGTACTTC,CASRHNGLAGSLYYEQYF
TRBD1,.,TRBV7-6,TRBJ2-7,TGTGCCAGCAGCGCTCGGGACAGCGCCTACGAGCAGTACTTC,CASSARDSAYEQYF
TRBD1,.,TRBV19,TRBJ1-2,TGTGCCAGTAGTGCCCATAGGGACAGGAGGAACTATGGCTACACCTTC,CASSAHRDRRNYGYTF
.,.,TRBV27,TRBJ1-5,TGTGCCACCGGGTGGGGCGACCAGCCCCAGCATTTT,CATGWGDQPQHF
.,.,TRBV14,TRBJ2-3,TGTGCCAGCAGCCCGAGGCTCCCCGTGGCAGATACGCAGTATTTT,CASSPRLPVADTQYF
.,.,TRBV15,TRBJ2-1,TGTGCCACCAGCGGATCTGGGGGGCAGTTCTTC,CATSGSGGQFF
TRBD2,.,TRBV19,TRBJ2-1,TGTGCCAGTAGTAGGGGTCGGGAGGGTAGCAATGAGCAGTTCTTC,CASSRGREGSNEQFF
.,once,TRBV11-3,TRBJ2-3,TGTGCCAGCAGCTTAGTCATTACAGATACGCAGTTTTTT,CASSLVITDTQFF
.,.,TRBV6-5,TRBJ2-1,TGTGCCAGCACTCGACTGCCCCGTGAGCAGTTCTTC,CASTRLPREQFF
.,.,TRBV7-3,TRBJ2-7,TGTGCCAGCAGCTTAGCTAGGAATTGGCAGGGGCCCTACGAGCAGTACTTC,CASSLARNWQGPYEQYF
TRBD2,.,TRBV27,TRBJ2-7,TGTGCCAGCAGTTTGGTGGGGGGGAGCTCCTACGAGCAGTACTTC,CASSLVGGSSYEQYF
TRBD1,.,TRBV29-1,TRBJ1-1,TGCAGCGTTAGGGGGACAGGGGGCACTGAAGCTTTCTTT,CSVRGTGGTEAFF
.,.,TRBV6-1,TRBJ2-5,TGTGCCAGCAGTGATAGGCCTGGCCAGACCCAGTACTTC,CASSDRPGQTQYF
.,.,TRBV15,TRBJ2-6,TGTGCCACCGGTCTGGGGGTCTCCAGCTCTGGGGCCAACGTCCTGACTTTC,CATGLGVSSSGANVLTF
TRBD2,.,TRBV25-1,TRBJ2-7,TGTGCCAGCAGTGGAGCGGGGGGGCTACTCTACGAGCAGTACTTC,CASSGAGGLLYEQYF
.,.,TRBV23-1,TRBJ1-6,TGCGCCAGCAGTTACATTCAGACAAGCTCCTATAATTCACCCCTCCACTTT,CASSYIQTSSYNSPLHF
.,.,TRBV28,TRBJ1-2,TGTGCCAGCAGTTTTATACAGGGATTTAACTATGGCTACACCTTC,CASSFIQGFNYGYTF
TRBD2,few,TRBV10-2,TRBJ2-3,TGCGCCAGCAGGAGGACTAGCGCCTATGGCACAGATACGCAGTATTTT,CASRRTSAYGTDTQYF
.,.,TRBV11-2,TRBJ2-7,TGTGCCAGCAGCCCCAACTACGAGCAGTACTTC,CASSPNYEQYF
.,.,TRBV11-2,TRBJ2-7,TGTGCCAGCAGCTTAGCCTTCCCGGGACCGTCCTACGAGCAGTACTTC,CASSLAFPGPSYEQYF
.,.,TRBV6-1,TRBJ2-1,TGTGCCAGCAGCCGGACAGAGAGCTCCTACAATGAGCAGTTCTTC,CASSRTESSYNEQFF
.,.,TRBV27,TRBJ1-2,TGTGCCACCCGTAAACTAGAAGCGCAGAGCTATGGCTACACCTTC,CATRKLEAQSYGYTF
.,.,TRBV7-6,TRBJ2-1,TGTGCCAGCAGCTTTCGTCCCAGCGGGGGGACAGGGGCCCACGGTGAGCAGTTCTTC,CASSFRPSGGTGAHGEQFF